This T cell receptor beta chain was identified in a study of blood T cell repertoires in COVID-19. There are 15 residues in the CDR3. CDR1 is WNHNN, CDR2 SYGVQD, per germline (reference sequence). Trimming pared 1 base from V and 13 bases from J, leaving 20 bases between. This clone has more than one count but fewer than ten. In the source study's methods: Cell counts per sample came from amplifying reference gene primers. TCRdb's copy holds only in-frame clones and misses some; the assay was immunoSEQ multiplex PCR. The DNA gave D and trimming, while V, J and clone size come from that table. This sample has about 230,000 clones, with about 83% found just once.

The specimen sequenced was peripheral blood. This clonotype was sampled from a woman aged 45-60 years with acute or convalescent COVID-19. This chain links TRBV10-1 with TRBJ2-1; TRBD2 is a possible D gene (6 bases). The CDR3 DNA is TGCGCCAGCAGTGAGTTTCGAGCGGGCAAACTAAGTCAGTTCTTC. Its protein is CASSEFRAGKLSQFF.